Below, 18 T cell receptor beta chains from the same sample are listed, as sequenced in a study of T-cell memory formation after mild COVID-19. From the 5' RACE reads, TCRdb called clonotypes with MiXCR, one entry per CDR3 protein. The table lists 360,000 or so distinct CDR3 sequences, around 28% of them singletons. Sequencing was done on a sample of PBMCs or a T cell subset sorted from them (not recorded which). These receptors were taken from an adult woman who had mild COVID-19 (a few samples of this study predate the infection). Cell type and time point are not known.

The V call is TRBV12-3 or TRBV12-4, the J call TRBJ2-1; TRBD2 matches at 8 bases. Trimming cost V 6 bases and J 6 bases; bases outside gene matches: 10. The CDR3 runs to 15 residues. The CDR3, as DNA: TGTGCCAGCAGCCATACCGGGACTAGGGCCAATGAGCAGTTCTTC. Protein: CASSHTGTRANEQFF.

The sample holds a few counts of this clonotype. This chain links TRBV29-1 with TRBJ1-5, with no clear D. The germline V gene encodes CDR1 SQVTM and CDR2 ANQGSEA. V dropped 4 bases and J dropped 2 bases, with 9 bases sitting between them. The CDR3 runs to 13 residues. CDR3 protein: CSVGNSGNQPQHF. CDR3 coding DNA: TGCAGCGTTGGCAACAGCGGCAATCAGCCCCAGCATTTT.

J is TRBJ2-5 and V is TRBV6-2 or TRBV6-3; no clear D. In germline, CDR1 is MNHEY, CDR2 SVGEGT. With 5 bases removed from V and 5 bases from J, the gap between germline ends came to 18 bases. The CDR3 runs 15 residues. CDR3 region: CASSGPGLAGETQYF. CDR3 nucleotides: TGTGCCAGCAGTGGTCCGGGCCTCGCTGGGGAGACCCAGTACTTC.

This clonotype was recorded a few times. CDR3 DNA sequence: TGTGCCAGCAGCTTAAGCGGACAGGGGGGCAATGAGCAGTTCTTC. This codes for CASSLSGQGGNEQFF. This chain joins TRBV13 and TRBJ2-1; 10 positions match TRBD1. This CDR3 comprises 15 residues. Germline V CDR1 and CDR2: PRHDT, FYEKMQ (reference sequence). After removal of 2 bases from V and 6 bases from J, the junction contained 4 bases not matched to a gene.

This clonotype was picked up a small number of times. V and J are TRBV20-1 and TRBJ2-3; perhaps TRBD1 as D (5 bases). The germline CDR1 and CDR2 sequences are DFQATT and SNEGSKA (reference sequence). V was pared by 6 bases and J by 4 bases, with 11 bases between. The CDR3 consists of 12 residues. The CDR3 DNA follows: TGCAGTGCCGCAGGGATAGCAGATACGCAGTATTTT. It yields the protein CSAAGIADTQYF.

Worth noting for this clonotype: A read error may produce the germline difference seen at one junction end. The J gene is TRBJ2-4, the V gene TRBV27; D is uncertain. Per the germline V gene, CDR1 is MNHEY and CDR2 is SMNVEV (reference sequence). This CDR3 is built from 13 residues. The CDR3, as DNA: TGTGCCAGCAGTGGGGTAGCCGAAAACATTCAGTACTTC. It specifies CASSGVAENIQYF.

This clonotype was seen more than once but under ten times. The chain joins TRBV10-3 to TRBJ1-1, with D unresolved. V was pared by 7 bases and J by 0 bases, with 12 bases between. The CDR3 spans 14 residues. Germline values: CDR1 ENHRY, CDR2 SYGVKD. CDR3 nucleotide sequence: TGTGCCATCACCCAGTCTGTAATGAACACTGAAGCTTTCTTT. Its protein product is CAITQSVMNTEAFF.

This clonotype was observed many times. The V gene is TRBV3-1, the J gene TRBJ2-7; D is perhaps TRBD2 (5 bases). CDR3 length equals 15 residues. Germline CDR1 reads LGHDT; CDR2 reads YNNKEL (reference sequence). V gave up 4 bases and J gave up 0 bases, with 13 bases separating them. For the CDR3, the DNA is TGTGCCAGCAGCCCCGAGGGTTTAAGCTCCTACGAGCAGTACTTC. This sequence encodes CASSPEGLSSYEQYF.

The chain combines TRBV20-1 with TRBJ1-5; the match to TRBD1 covers 8 bases. The germline V gene has CDR1 DFQATT and CDR2 SNEGSKA (reference sequence). V dropped 0 bases and J dropped 9; count of bases not matched to a gene: 10. CDR3 length: 15 amino acids. The CDR3 DNA reads as TGCAGTGCTAGAGATCGCAGGGGGCAGGGGTTGCCCCAGCATTTT. Translation gives CSARDRRGQGLPQHF.

This clonotype was counted between two and nine times. The chain joins TRBV7-9 to TRBJ1-4; no clear D. The CDR3 totals 16 residues. Trimming cost V 4 bases and J 8 bases, with 20 bases left between them. CDR1 and CDR2 (germline): SEHNR, FQNEAQ (reference sequence). The CDR3 loop reads CASSSDRGPKGEKLFF. The CDR3 DNA is TGTGCCAGCAGCTCAGATCGTGGACCCAAAGGCGAAAAACTGTTTTTT.

This clonotype was observed once. A much more abundant neighbour one base away suggests this may be a read error. The chain carries TRBV7-2 and TRBJ2-4; D is possibly TRBD2 (5 bases). Germline V gene lookup returns CDR1 SGHTA and CDR2 FQGNSA. The CDR3 contains 18 residues. Written as DNA, the CDR3 is TGTGCCAGCAGCTCCCACTGGACTTCCCATTCGGCCAAAAACAATCAGTACTTC. Translated: CASSSHWTSHSAKNNQYF.

The rearrangement joins TRBV19 to TRBJ1-1; D not certain. Trimming left V 3 bases short and J 4 bases short, with 12 bases between. Germline CDR1 reads LNHDA; CDR2 reads SQIVND (reference sequence). CDR3 size: 14 residues. For the CDR3, the DNA is TGTGCCAGTAGTATCTTGGACGGGAGCACTGAAGCTTTCTTT. Translation gives CASSILDGSTEAFF.

In this sample, this clonotype turned up a few times. The V gene is TRBV5-1, the J gene TRBJ2-1; 10 bases line up with TRBD1. CDR1 is SGHRS, CDR2 YFSETQ, per germline. Unmatched junction bases numbered 5, after V lost 4 bases and J lost 4 bases. This CDR3 is built from 15 residues. Here the CDR3 reads CASSLGTGEYNEQFF. Here the CDR3 DNA reads TGCGCCAGCAGCCTCGGGACAGGGGAATACAATGAGCAGTTCTTC.

The count of this clonotype is one. The chain couples TRBV30 to TRBJ2-1, with TRBD1 as a possible D gene (6 bases). Trimming shortened V by 0 bases and J by 6 bases, and 18 bases separated the two germline ends. CDR3 length equals 16 residues. Germline V gene sequence: CDR1 GTSNPN, CDR2 SVGIG (reference sequence). The chain's CDR3 is CAWSVLRGKVSNEQFF. CDR3 nucleotides: TGTGCCTGGAGTGTACTAAGGGGGAAGGTCAGCAATGAGCAGTTCTTC.

The chain is built from TRBV25-1 and TRBJ2-2; no definite D call. V was clipped by 10 bases and J by 6 bases, with 9 bases between them. Germline CDR1 MGHDK, CDR2 SYGVNS. The CDR3 is made up of 11 amino acids. CDR3 sequence: CATFESGELFF. CDR3 bases: TGTGCCACCTTTGAGTCCGGGGAGCTGTTTTTT.

This clonotype has just a few counts. The chain recombines TRBV7-6 with TRBJ2-2, with D maybe TRBD2 (6 bases). The germline V gene has CDR1 SGHVS and CDR2 FNYEAQ. V was pared by 4 bases and J by 4 bases, with 10 bases between. The length of the CDR3 is 14 residues. CDR3 protein: CASSSGTSTGELFF. CDR3 bases: TGTGCCAGCAGCTCCGGGACTTCCACCGGGGAGCTGTTTTTT.

Only a few counts were recorded for this clonotype. This chain uses TRBV20-1 with TRBJ2-7; D is ambiguous. CDR3 size: 15 residues. With 0 bases removed from V and 0 bases from J, the gap between germline ends came to 12 bases. CDR1 and CDR2 (germline): DFQATT, SNEGSKA (reference sequence). The CDR3 spells CSARDTYRSSYEQYF. The CDR3, as DNA: TGCAGTGCTAGAGATACCTACAGAAGCTCCTACGAGCAGTACTTC.

The genes are TRBV11-2 and TRBJ2-5; D not resolved. The CDR3 length is 13 residues. With 4 bases removed from V and 4 bases from J, the gap between germline ends came to 10 bases. Germline CDR1 and CDR2: SGHAT and FQNNGV. CDR3 in DNA: TGTGCCAGCAGCTCGTACTGGGGAGAGACCCAGTACTTC. It codes for CASSSYWGETQYF.